The 15 T cell receptor beta chains listed next were all sequenced from one sample in a study of T cell responses to AZD1222 COVID-19 vaccine. TCRdb's table, derived via immunoSEQ multiplex PCR, lists solely in-frame clones and lacks some. The repertoire holds roughly 14,000 clones, with less than 90% as singletons. The material sequenced was peripheral blood, taken 28 days after the second AZD1222 dose. The receptors stem from an adult who received the AZD1222 COVID-19 vaccine.

This chain connects TRBV7-2 to TRBJ2-3, with 9 bases fitting TRBD2. CDR1 is SGHTA and CDR2 is FQGNSA in the germline V gene. J gave up 5 bases and V 0 bases, and 6 bases lay outside the gene matches. This CDR3 contains 16 residues. CDR3 sequence: CASSLALAGGQDTQYF. The CDR3 DNA sequence: TGTGCCAGCAGCTTAGCCTTGGCGGGGGGGCAAGATACGCAGTATTTT.

This clone was seen once. This sequence joins TRBV15 and TRBJ1-4; 10 bases align to TRBD1. The V gene's germline CDR1 is LNHNV and CDR2 YYDKDF (reference sequence). The ends lost 1 base at V and 13 bases at J; junction bases unmatched: 15. This CDR3 is built from 17 residues. CDR3 coding DNA: TGTGCCACCAGCAGAGCGGAGACAGGGGGCGTAGTGCCCTCACTGTTTTTT. Its translation is CATSRAETGGVVPSLFF.

The rearrangement uses TRBV3-1 (or the pseudogene TRBV3-2) and TRBJ1-1, with D uncertain. V lost 4 bases and J 3 bases, leaving 9 bases between the germline ends. The CDR3 covers 13 residues. Germline loops: CDR1 LGHDT, CDR2 YNNKEL (reference sequence). CDR3 loop: CASSPREDTEAFF. The CDR3 DNA sequence: TGTGCCAGCAGCCCACGGGAGGACACTGAAGCTTTCTTT.

V is TRBV7-3 and J is TRBJ2-5; D not certain. Germline lookup yields CDR1 SGHTA and CDR2 FQGTGA. Trimming pared 2 bases from V and 2 bases from J, leaving 12 bases between. This CDR3 has 15 amino acids. The CDR3 here is CASSLGSLSQETQYF. The CDR3 nucleotides read TGTGCCAGCAGCTTAGGAAGTCTCTCTCAAGAGACCCAGTACTTC.

The chain has TRBV30 and TRBJ1-6; no clear D gene. With 2 bases removed from V and 10 bases from J, the gap between germline ends came to 12 bases. There are 13 residues in the CDR3. CDR1 and CDR2 (germline): GTSNPN, SVGIG (reference sequence). The DNA of the CDR3 is TGTGCCTGGAGTCCAACGACATCCTCACCCCTCCACTTT. Translation: CAWSPTTSSPLHF. Full variable domain (remainder filled in from reference TRBV30 and TRBJ1-6): SQTIHQWPATLVQPVGSPLSLECTVEGTSNPNLYWYRQAAGRGLQLLFYSVGIGQISSEVPQNLSASRPQDRQFILSSKKLLLSDSGFYLCAWSPTTSSPLHFGNGTRLTVT.

This sequence joins TRBV28 and TRBJ2-7, with D perhaps TRBD2 (5 bases). The CDR3 is 17 amino acids. Between the trimmed V and J ends, which lost 3 bases and 3 bases, there was a span of 21 bases. The germline gives CDR1 MDHEN, CDR2 SYDVKM. CDR3 sequence (DNA): TGTGCCAGCAGTTTTTTTAGGAGGCTAGGATTTGACTACGAGCAGTACTTC. Encoded protein: CASSFFRRLGFDYEQYF.

V and J are TRBV3-1 (or the pseudogene TRBV3-2) and TRBJ2-5, with 8 bases fitting TRBD2. The CDR3 covers 17 residues. CDR1 LGHDT and CDR2 YNNKEL come from the germline V gene (reference sequence). V lost 1 base and J lost 5; bases outside the gene matches: 12. The CDR3 nucleotides read TGTGCCAGCAGCCAAGGTCTTGCGGGGGGCGGGTTGGAGACCCAGTACTTC. Translated, it gives CASSQGLAGGGLETQYF.

This chain connects TRBV19 to TRBJ1-5; 7 bases agree with TRBD1. With 2 bases clipped from V and 5 bases from J, the junction kept 6 bases outside the gene matches. The CDR3 has 15 residues. The germline V gene has CDR1 LNHDA and CDR2 SQIVND (reference sequence). This chain's CDR3 is CASSITRDSHQPQHF. The CDR3, as DNA: TGTGCCAGTAGTATAACGCGGGACAGCCATCAGCCCCAGCATTTT.

The rearrangement joins TRBV19 to TRBJ2-1; 8 bases line up with TRBD2. V was pared by 1 base and J by 5 bases, with 7 bases of the junction left unmatched. This CDR3 contains 16 residues. The germline gives CDR1 LNHDA, CDR2 SQIVND (reference sequence). For the CDR3, the DNA is TGTGCCAGTAGTATAGGCGGGAGGAGGGGTCACAATGAGCAGTTCTTC. Translation gives CASSIGGRRGHNEQFF.

This clone showed up just a few times. The chain uses TRBV7-9 and TRBJ1-2, with 7 bases that match TRBD1. The CDR3 has 15 amino acids. Germline V gene lookup returns CDR1 SEHNR and CDR2 FQNEAQ (reference sequence). V was clipped by 4 bases and J by 4 bases; unmatched bases: 9. CDR3 sequence reads: CASSSSTGRFYGYTF. For the CDR3, the DNA is TGTGCCAGCAGCTCTTCGACAGGGAGGTTCTATGGCTACACCTTC.

The rearrangement joins TRBV29-1 to TRBJ2-3; 10 bases are a match to TRBD1. In germline, CDR1 is SQVTM, CDR2 ANQGSEA. This CDR3 has 14 amino acids. V shed 3 bases and J 11 bases; nucleotides not matched to a gene: 11. CDR3 nucleotides: TGCAGCGTTGAGGCGACAGGGGGCAGAGGGGGGCAGTATTTT. Amino acid sequence: CSVEATGGRGGQYF.

This chain links TRBV9 with TRBJ2-3; D is unclear. CDR1 is SGDLS and CDR2 is YYNGEE in the germline V gene. The V and J ends lost 4 bases and 5 bases respectively, with 11 bases between them. The CDR3 has 13 amino acids. The CDR3 loop is CASSLSPGDTQYF. Written as DNA, the CDR3 is TGTGCCAGCAGCCTCTCCCCGGGAGATACGCAGTATTTT.

This chain connects TRBV6-6 to TRBJ1-4; no clear D. The CDR3 sequence is 15 residues long. The ends were cut back, 10 bases at V and 0 bases at J, with 15 bases in the middle. Germline-derived CDR1 and CDR2 are MNHNY and SVGAGI (reference sequence). The chain's CDR3 is CATCPEEATNEKLFF. The DNA of the CDR3 is TGTGCCACCTGCCCCGAGGAAGCAACTAATGAAAAACTGTTTTTT.

The chain employs TRBV28 and TRBJ1-1; possibly TRBD1 for D (6 bases). The CDR3 runs to 14 residues. Deletions cut 7 bases from V and 4 bases from J, with 16 bases between. Germline loops: CDR1 MDHEN, CDR2 SYDVKM. CDR3 protein: CASTNLQGPTEAFF. The CDR3 DNA sequence: TGTGCCAGCACCAACCTTCAGGGGCCCACTGAAGCTTTCTTT.

This clone was seen just once. The chain couples TRBV21-1 to TRBJ2-5. TRBV21-1 is assigned pseudogene status. This CDR3 has 15 amino acids. In nucleotides, the CDR3 is TGTGCCAGCACGCCGGGCCACACTTTGTTGGAGACCCAGTACTTC. Its translation is CASTPGHTLLETQYF.